A single sample is the source of the 21 T cell receptor beta chains below, sequenced in a study of molecular identifiers for immune sequencing clone quantification. TCRdb recomputed calls from the PCR reads with MiXCR, one row per CDR3 protein. The sample lists about 40,000 distinct CDR3 sequences; approximately 24% were seen once. Source material: naive CD8+ T cells from blood, with Jurkat cell RNA spiked in. Subset: FACS-sorted CD8+CD4-CCR7+CD45RA+ naive T cells. All receptors derive from a human donor in good health. Some libraries in this study had Jurkat cell RNA spiked in.

A note on this clonotype: A read error may be the cause here, since a much bigger clone is one base away. The V call is TRBV2, the J call TRBJ2-2, with TRBD2 matching over 7 bases. V lost 7 bases, J lost 5 bases, and 1 base stayed unmatched. The CDR3 has 12 amino acids. Germline values: CDR1 SNHLY, CDR2 FYNNEI. CDR3 nucleotide sequence: TGTGCCAGCACGGGAGGAACCGGGGAGCTGTTTTTT. Translating gives CASTGGTGELFF.

The chain couples TRBV7-2 to TRBJ2-3; D unresolved. This CDR3 has 15 residues. Germline V gives CDR1 SGHTA, CDR2 FQGNSA. Trimming stripped 4 bases from V and 2 bases from J, with 13 bases between. CDR3 in DNA: TGTGCCAGCAGCTCCTGGACCTCTATCACAGATACGCAGTATTTT. Translated, it gives CASSSWTSITDTQYF.

This clonotype was recorded a few times. The chain uses TRBV13 and TRBJ2-3; unclear D gene. Germline CDR1 PRHDT, CDR2 FYEKMQ (reference sequence). CDR3 length equals 13 residues. V lost 1 base and J lost 3, with 5 bases in between. The CDR3 protein is CASSLEGTDTQYF. CDR3 sequence (DNA): TGTGCCAGCAGCTTAGAGGGAACAGATACGCAGTATTTT. The whole variable domain, filled in from reference TRBV13 and TRBJ2-3, reads AAGVIQSPRHLIKEKRETATLKCYPIPRHDTVYWYQQGPGQDPQFLISFYEKMQSDKGSIPDRFSAQQFSDYHSELNMSSLELGDSALYFCASSLEGTDTQYFGPGTRLTVL.

With regard to this clonotype: A much more abundant neighbour one base away suggests this may be a read error. The CDR3 here is CASSSRVEPGAQYF. CDR3 sequence (DNA): TGTGCCAGCAGCTCCAGGGTCGAACCCGGGGCCCAGTACTTC. This sequence joins TRBV9 and TRBJ2-5; either TRBD1 or TRBD2 may supply D (5 bases each). CDR3 length: 14 amino acids. Germline CDR1 and CDR2: SGDLS and YYNGEE. Trimming removed 4 bases from V and 9 bases from J, with 19 bases in between.

This clonotype was observed a few times. This chain connects TRBV7-9 to TRBJ2-5; possible D gene TRBD2, 6 bases. V lost 3 bases, J lost 4 bases, and 9 bases lay in between. This CDR3 is 13 amino acids long. The germline V gene has CDR1 SEHNR and CDR2 FQNEAQ (reference sequence). CDR3 nucleotides: TGTGCCAGCAGCTTCATGGGAGGAGAGACCCAGTACTTC. It codes for CASSFMGGETQYF.

This clonotype was found many times. The chain uses TRBV29-1 and TRBJ2-5; perhaps D is TRBD1 or TRBD2 (5 bases each). Per the germline V gene, CDR1 is SQVTM and CDR2 is ANQGSEA. CDR3 size: 13 residues. V shed 0 bases and J shed 3 bases, with 8 bases lying between them. CDR3 DNA: TGCAGCGTTGAAGAGGGGCGGGAAGAGACCCAGTACTTC. This sequence encodes CSVEEGREETQYF.

The sample holds many counts of this clonotype. J is TRBJ2-7 and V is TRBV4-3; weak D call: TRBD1 (7 bases). Per germline, CDR1 LGHNA and CDR2 YSLEER. The CDR3 covers 16 residues. Trimming left V 0 bases short and J 0 bases short, with 12 bases between. The CDR3 nucleotides read TGCGCCAGCAGCCAAGATGGCAGGGGGGTCTCCTACGAGCAGTACTTC. Translated, it gives CASSQDGRGVSYEQYF.

Comment on this clonotype: This clone may be a read error of a much larger clone one base away. This chain joins TRBV7-9 and TRBJ1-1, with D possibly TRBD1 on 5 matching bases. Germline CDR1 and CDR2: SEHNR and FQNEAQ (reference sequence). This CDR3 has 14 residues. CDR3: CAGSLSTENTEAFF. For the CDR3, the DNA is TGTGCCGGCAGCTTATCGACAGAGAACACTGAAGCTTTCTTT.

This clonotype was seen only once. This may be a read error, as it is one base from a much larger clone. This chain uses TRBV6-1 with TRBJ1-5; maybe TRBD1 (6 bases). This CDR3 has 12 amino acids. The V gene's germline CDR1 is MNHNS and CDR2 SASEGT. The CDR3 sequence: CAGRGINQPQHF. Here the CDR3 DNA reads TGTGCCGGCAGGGGCATCAATCAGCCCCAGCATTTT.

This clonotype was seen ten or more times. V and J are TRBV19 and TRBJ1-5, with 10 bases matching TRBD1. The CDR3 consists of 14 residues. Trimming cost V 5 bases and J 7 bases; bases outside gene matches: 5. Per the germline V gene, CDR1 is LNHDA and CDR2 is SQIVND (reference sequence). Here the CDR3 DNA reads TGTGCCAGTAGTGGGGACAGGGGCGACCAGCCCCAGCATTTT. Translation: CASSGDRGDQPQHF.

This clonotype turned up a few times. One end of the junction does not line up with germline, which may come from a read error. The chain uses TRBV4-1 and TRBJ1-2, with D uncertain. From germline, CDR1 is MGHRA and CDR2 YSYEKL. The CDR3 is made up of 14 amino acids. The CDR3 DNA sequence: TGCGCCAGCAGCCAAGATCCGGGTTCCTATGGCAACACCTTC. Translating gives CASSQDPGSYGNTF.

As to this clonotype: A read error is possible here, since a much larger clone lies one base away. The CDR3 nucleotides are TGCAGTGCTAGAGGGCGGGACAGGGTAAGAATGAACACTGAAGCTTTCTTT. Its translation is CSARGRDRVRMNTEAFF. The chain uses TRBV20-1 and TRBJ1-1; the match to TRBD1 covers 9 bases. CDR1 is DFQATT, CDR2 SNEGSKA, per germline (reference sequence). CDR3 length: 17 amino acids. V lost 1 base and J lost 0; bases outside the gene matches: 9.

This clonotype was detected only a few times. This may come from a read error, since a much larger clone is one base off. The V and J genes are TRBV9 and TRBJ2-5; D ambiguous. Germline CDR1 and CDR2: SGDLS and YYNGEE. This CDR3 has 14 amino acids. This chain's CDR3 is CASSVDGTQEAQYF. CDR3 DNA sequence: TGTGCCAGCAGCGTAGACGGAACCCAAGAGGCCCAGTACTTC.

This clonotype was seen a few times. V usage is TRBV6-2 or TRBV6-3 and J usage is TRBJ2-1; 10 bases align to TRBD2. Germline V gene lookup returns CDR1 MNHEY and CDR2 SVGEGT. The CDR3 runs 15 residues. The V and J ends lost 5 bases and 5 bases, in that order; junction bases with no gene match: 6. The CDR3 nucleotides read TGTGCCAGCAGTCTTCTAGCGGGAGTGAACAATGAGCAGTTCTTC. Translated: CASSLLAGVNNEQFF.

This clonotype has at least ten counts. The chain links TRBV29-1 to TRBJ2-4; D is undetermined. CDR3 length: 13 residues. The germline CDR1 and CDR2 sequences are SQVTM and ANQGSEA. The V end lost 0 bases, the J end lost 6 bases, and 9 bases lay between the germline ends. The CDR3 sequence: CSVEDSDGNIQYF. Here the CDR3 DNA reads TGCAGCGTTGAAGACTCCGACGGAAACATTCAGTACTTC.

This clonotype was detected ten times or more. The chain carries TRBV7-2 and TRBJ2-1, with TRBD1 identical over 7 bases. With V trimmed by 5 bases and J by 4 bases, 5 bases remained unmatched. The CDR3 spans 14 residues. CDR1 is SGHTA and CDR2 is FQGNSA in the germline V gene. The CDR3 region has the DNA TGTGCCAGCAGCCAGGACAGGTTTTACAATGAGCAGTTCTTC. Protein: CASSQDRFYNEQFF.

This clonotype was found many times. The chain carries TRBV19 and TRBJ2-3; TRBD2 agrees at 11 bases. Germline CDR1 and CDR2: LNHDA and SQIVND (reference sequence). This CDR3 contains 15 residues. V lost 6 bases and J lost 1; bases outside the gene matches: 3. CDR3 residues: CASSPLAGGTDTQYF. In DNA, the CDR3 is TGTGCCAGTAGCCCACTAGCGGGGGGCACAGATACGCAGTATTTT.

This clonotype is labeled medium-sized. The chain is built from TRBV6-6 and TRBJ2-3, with 11 bases identical to TRBD1. Germline CDR1 MNHNY, CDR2 SVGAGI (reference sequence). The CDR3 sequence is 15 residues long. The V and J ends lost 5 bases and 0 bases, in that order; junction bases with no gene match: 1. Written as DNA, the CDR3 is TGTGCCAGCAGTGGACAGGGGGCTAGCACAGATACGCAGTATTTT. Its translation is CASSGQGASTDTQYF.

V is TRBV20-1 and J is TRBJ2-7; TRBD2 is a possible D gene (6 bases). The CDR3 runs 14 residues. CDR1 and CDR2 (germline): DFQATT, SNEGSKA (reference sequence). V was clipped by 4 bases and J by 0 bases, with 13 bases between them. Here the CDR3 DNA reads TGCAGTGCTAAGACTAGTCCAAGCTCCTACGAGCAGTACTTC. It encodes CSAKTSPSSYEQYF.

This clonotype has ten or more counts. CDR3 amino acids: CSARWHTGELFF. The CDR3 bases are TGCAGTGCTAGATGGCACACCGGGGAGCTGTTTTTT. The V and J genes are TRBV20-1 and TRBJ2-2; D is unresolved. The CDR3 totals 12 residues. In germline, CDR1 is DFQATT, CDR2 SNEGSKA (reference sequence). V lost 2 bases, J lost 3 bases, and 4 bases lay in between.

In its sample, this clonotype was seen many times. This sequence joins TRBV7-9 and TRBJ1-1; D remains ambiguous. Germline CDR1 reads SEHNR; CDR2 reads FQNEAQ (reference sequence). The CDR3 sequence is 12 residues long. V lost 5 bases and J lost 1, with 5 bases in between. CDR3 sequence (DNA): TGTGCCAGCAGCCACCCGAACACTGAAGCTTTCTTT. Translated: CASSHPNTEAFF.